These T cell receptor beta chains were read from a single sample in a study of cytomegalovirus exposure and HLA in healthy donors. TCRdb keeps only in-frame clones here, not all; method: immunoSEQ multiplex PCR. Here the sample spans some 150,000 clones, around 76% being singletons. The material sequenced was PBMCs. These receptor sequences come from a woman aged 25-40 years in good health and CMV-seropositive. CDR3s include the opening cysteine and the closing phenylalanine or tryptophan. D genes are given only for firm matches. Not every row has a clone size; where given, it reads once, few, many or a size class.

>-|-|TRBV30|TRBJ2-3
TGTGCCTGGAGTGTGGCGGCCACAGATACGCAGTATTTT
CAWSVAATDTQYF
>-|-|TRBV6-5|TRBJ2-5
TGTGCCAGCAGTTACTCTCCGCCAGGGGGAGGTGAGACCCAGTACTTC
CASSYSPPGGGETQYF
>-|-|TRBV19|TRBJ2-6
TGTGCCAGTAGTATAACATCTGGGGCCAACGTCCTGACTTTC
CASSITSGANVLTF
>-|TRBD1|TRBV6-5|TRBJ2-1
TGTGCCAGCAGTTACTCAGGGGGCCGAGAGCAGTTCTTC
CASSYSGGREQFF
>-|-|TRBV2|TRBJ1-3
TGTGCCAGCTCAAGGGGGACCGGTGGAAACACCATATATTTT
CASSRGTGGNTIYF
>-|TRBD1|TRBV2|TRBJ1-1
TGTGCCAGCAGTGAATCCAGGGGGACTGAAGCTTTCTTT
CASSESRGTEAFF
>few|-|TRBV2|TRBJ2-7
TGTGCCGGATGGGGAGACCAAGACTACGAGCAGTACTTC
CAGWGDQDYEQYF
>-|-|TRBV5-1|TRBJ2-2
TGCGCCAGCAGCTTGGATAGCCTTAACACCGGGGAGCTGTTTTTT
CASSLDSLNTGELFF
>-|-|TRBV30|TRBJ1-1
TGTGCCTGGAGTAAGGGGGGGCTTAAGGAAGCTTTCTTT
CAWSKGGLKEAFF
>-|-|TRBV7-8|TRBJ1-5
TGTGCCAGCAGCTTGGGGCTTTGGGGCGATAGCAATCAGCCCCAGCATTTT
CASSLGLWGDSNQPQHF
>-|-|TRBV7-2|TRBJ1-5
TGTGCCAGCAGCTTAGCGTCCCGTGGAGATCAGCCCCAGCATTTT
CASSLASRGDQPQHF
>-|-|TRBV4-3|TRBJ2-1
TGCGCCAGCAGCCAACTCCTCGGGAGTGGGGCTGAGCAGTTCTTC
CASSQLLGSGAEQFF
>-|-|TRBV4-1|TRBJ2-7
TGCGCCAGCAGCCAAGATCCAGGCAGGGACTACGAGCAGTACTTC
CASSQDPGRDYEQYF
>-|-|TRBV18|TRBJ2-1
TGTGCCAGCTCACCCCGCAGCGTTACGCAGTTCTTC
CASSPRSVTQFF
>-|-|TRBV6-5|TRBJ1-2
TGTGCCAGCAGCCGGGGGGGCTCCTATGGCTACACCTTC
CASSRGGSYGYTF
>few|-|TRBV19|TRBJ1-2
TGTGCCACCTCCGACAGGTTATATGGCTACACCTTC
CATSDRLYGYTF
>-|TRBD2|TRBV2|TRBJ2-5
TGTGCCAGCAAGCGGGAGGGAGGGGAGACCCAGTACTTC
CASKREGGETQYF
>-|TRBD1|TRBV7-2|TRBJ2-1
TGTGCCAGCAGCCCCCGGGACAGGTTTAGCGATGAGCAGTTCTTC
CASSPRDRFSDEQFF
>few|TRBD1|TRBV5-5|TRBJ1-1
TGTGCCAGCAGCTCACAGGGGGCCCAAGTTCGGACTGAAGCTTTCTTT
CASSSQGAQVRTEAFF
>-|-|TRBV28|TRBJ1-2
TGTGCCAGCAAGGGGGATCCCTATGGAGGCTACACCTTC
CASKGDPYGGYTF
>few|TRBD2|TRBV5-4|TRBJ2-5
TGTGCCAGCAGCGTAGCTAGCGGGGGGGCCAGGGAGACCCAGTACTTC
CASSVASGGARETQYF
>-|-|TRBV30|TRBJ2-6
TGTGCCTGGAGTGTCGGGGCTGGGGCCAACGTCCTGACTTTC
CAWSVGAGANVLTF
>-|-|TRBV15|TRBJ1-1
TGTGCCACCAGCAGAGTCGGGGGGAAAGCTTTCTTT
CATSRVGGKAFF
>-|TRBD1|TRBV6-6|TRBJ1-6
TGTGCCAGCAGTTCCAACAGGGGGCGAAATTCACCCCTCCACTTT
CASSSNRGRNSPLHF
>many|-|TRBV6-5|TRBJ2-5
TGTGCCAGCTCGACAGGAGAGACCCAGTACTTC
CASSTGETQYF
>few|TRBD1|TRBV19|TRBJ1-1
TGTGCCAGTAGGACCGGACAGGGAAGCTGGAACACTGAAGCTTTCTTT
CASRTGQGSWNTEAFF
>-|TRBD1|TRBV5-1|TRBJ2-7
TGCGCCAGCAGCTTGGCGCAGGGGGCCGGCGAGCAGTACTTC
CASSLAQGAGEQYF
>-|-|TRBV16|TRBJ2-5
TGTGCCAGCAGCCAAGGGGACACAGAGACCCAGTACTTC
CASSQGDTETQYF
>-|-|TRBV4-3|TRBJ2-3
TGCGCCAGCAGCCAAGCATTGACAGATACGCAGTATTTT
CASSQALTDTQYF
>-|TRBD2|TRBV27|TRBJ2-7
TGTGCCAGCAGACGGACTAGCGGAACCCCCTACGAGCAGTACTTC
CASRRTSGTPYEQYF
>-|TRBD2|TRBV7-2|TRBJ2-5
TGTGCCAGCACGCCCGGGACTAGCGGGAATCCCGTGTTGGAGACCCAGTACTTC
CASTPGTSGNPVLETQYF
>few|TRBD1|TRBV4-3|TRBJ1-4
TGCGCCAGCAGCGGTAGACAGGGGCATGAAAAACTGTTTTTT
CASSGRQGHEKLFF
>-|TRBD1|TRBV5-8|TRBJ1-4
TGTGCCAGCAGTACCGGGACAGTAAGAGATGAAAAACTGTTTTTT
CASSTGTVRDEKLFF
>few|TRBD1|TRBV6-5|TRBJ1-1
TGTGCCAGCAGTTACACCCGACAGGGCGCGCATGAAGCTTTCTTT
CASSYTRQGAHEAFF
>-|TRBD1|TRBV10-3|TRBJ2-7
TGTGCCATCAGGGTAAGGGACAGGAGTCCCTACGAGCAGTACTTC
CAIRVRDRSPYEQYF
>medium-sized|TRBD1|TRBV2|TRBJ2-2
TGTGCCAGCAGCAAACAGGGGCACGGGGAGCTGTTTTTT
CASSKQGHGELFF
>-|TRBD1|TRBV27|TRBJ1-5
TGTGCCAGCAGTAGTAGCGGGGGACAGGTAAATCAGCCCCAGCATTTT
CASSSSGGQVNQPQHF
>once|TRBD1|TRBV18|TRBJ1-1
TGTGCCAGCTCACAACAGGGGTGGACTGAAGCTTTCTTT
CASSQQGWTEAFF
>-|-|TRBV7-2|TRBJ1-5
TGTGCCAGCAGTTTAGGGCAAAATCAGCCCCAGCATTTT
CASSLGQNQPQHF
>-|-|TRBV4-3|TRBJ1-4
TGCGCCAGCAGCCCAGCGGACAGCGTTGGCGAAAAACTGTTTTTT
CASSPADSVGEKLFF
>few|TRBD1|TRBV9|TRBJ2-2
TGTGCCAGCAGCCCAGACATCAGGGGGACGGGCGGGGAGCTGTTTTTT
CASSPDIRGTGGELFF
>-|-|TRBV30|TRBJ1-2
TGTGCCTGGAGGTCGACAGGCGGCTGGAATGGCTACACCTTC
CAWRSTGGWNGYTF
>-|TRBD2|TRBV30|TRBJ2-1
TGTGCCTGGAGTCGAAGTCTAGCGGGAGGGTACAATGAGCAGTTCTTC
CAWSRSLAGGYNEQFF
>-|TRBD2|TRBV4-3|TRBJ2-1
TGCGCCAGCAGCCAAGATTCCGGGAGGGGAGGGGACAATGAGCAGTTCTTC
CASSQDSGRGGDNEQFF
>once|-|TRBV7-6|TRBJ2-7
TGTGCCAGCAGCCCCGCGGACAGCTACGAGCAGTACTTC
CASSPADSYEQYF
>-|-|TRBV7-9|TRBJ1-3
TGTGCCAGCCGTAAAACAGGGATGTCTGGAAACACCATATATTTT
CASRKTGMSGNTIYF
>medium-sized|-|TRBV7-2|TRBJ1-5
TGTGCCAGCAGCCTAGGATACCATATAGCCAGCAATCAGCCCCAGCATTTT
CASSLGYHIASNQPQHF
>-|TRBD1|TRBV28|TRBJ2-7
TGTGCCAGCCTTACAGGGGTGCACGAGCAGTACTTC
CASLTGVHEQYF
>-|-|TRBV27|TRBJ1-6
TGTGCCAGCAGTTTTTTAAATTCACCCCTCCACTTT
CASSFLNSPLHF
>-|TRBD2|TRBV27|TRBJ2-5
TGTGCCAGCAGTGTAGCGGGGGAAGAGACCCAGTACTTC
CASSVAGEETQYF